This T cell receptor beta chain was sequenced during a study of post-analysis software for immune sequencing data. V gave up 1 base and J gave up 7 bases, with 11 bases separating them. CDR3 length: 14 amino acids. This clonotype was counted ten times or more. No antigen is known for it. TCR beta cDNA libraries included unique molecular identifiers. Once about 0.95 to 10 million T cells were used, roughly 500,000 cDNA molecules resulted. TCRdb called the PCR reads again in MiXCR, with one record for every CDR3 protein. The data contain 250,000 to 300,000 distinct CDR3 sequences, 36% of them singletons. Notes on the study in general: Samples sharing a preparation batch grouped tightly together when assessed by F measure. Comparison of patients with controls showed roughly five TRBV segments more frequent in patients, TRBV5-6, TRBV5-1 and TRBV20-1 among them. Diversity measured as normalized Chao1 was significantly lower in multiple sclerosis patients than in controls.

The source material was blood. The receptor was derived from a girl between 10 and 17 years old with multiple sclerosis. V and J are TRBV12-3 or TRBV12-4 and TRBJ2-1; D unclear. CDR3 nucleotides: TGTGCCAGCAGTTTAGGTGATCTTGCTAATGAGCAGTTCTTC. Its translation: CASSLGDLANEQFF.